The clone carrying this T cell receptor beta chain occurred a few times. The antigen is undetermined. Clones were read by immunoSEQ multiplex PCR, and TCRdb kept only the in-frame ones, dropping some. The top ten hold over 0.11% of the sample, which has 65,000 or so clones, approximately 94% seen once. This sample was included in a study of CD4 T cells in relation to SARS-CoV-2 and coronaviruses. Study context: Shared crossreactive spike epitopes were mapped to their HLA restriction.

Points from the study as a whole: Memory recall responses, not primary responses primed in culture, are what the assay detects.

The unexposed donors gave CD4+ T cells in about 2010-2019, prior to COVID-19. This receptor was obtained from a human donor in good health. The sequenced sample consisted of naive CD4+ T cells from PBMCs. Indicated subset: naive CD4+ T cells isolated by negative enrichment.

The CDR3, as DNA: TGTGCCAGCAGTTTGAAGGTAACTAGCGGGCCGGGGGAGCAGTACTTC. It codes for CASSLKVTSGPGEQYF. The chain employs TRBV6-5 and TRBJ2-7, with 9 positions matching TRBD2. Germline values: CDR1 MNHEY, CDR2 SVGAGI. This CDR3 comprises 16 residues. The V segment lost 4 bases and the J segment 7 bases; nucleotides outside the gene matches: 14.